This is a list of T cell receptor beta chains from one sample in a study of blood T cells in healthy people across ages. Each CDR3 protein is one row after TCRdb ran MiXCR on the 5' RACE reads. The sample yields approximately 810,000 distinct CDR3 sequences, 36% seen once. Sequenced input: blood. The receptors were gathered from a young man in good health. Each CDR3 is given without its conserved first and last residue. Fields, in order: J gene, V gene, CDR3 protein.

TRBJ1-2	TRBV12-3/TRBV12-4	ASSLRQGGAGYT
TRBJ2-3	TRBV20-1	SAEGGQGSTDTQY
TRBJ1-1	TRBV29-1	SVNKGF
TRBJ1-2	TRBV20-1	SARDSRVYGYT
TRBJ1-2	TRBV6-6	ASSYAGQGPYGYT
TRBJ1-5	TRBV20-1	SARVRTGNLQPQH
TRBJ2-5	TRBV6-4	ASSSGAGETQY
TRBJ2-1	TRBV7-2	ASSPIEGVRPGNEQF
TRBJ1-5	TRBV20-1	SATRESGSNQPQH
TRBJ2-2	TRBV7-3	ASSSGTSSGELF
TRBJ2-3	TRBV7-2	ASSLERASGAGTQY
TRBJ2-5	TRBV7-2	ASSLRAQTQETQY
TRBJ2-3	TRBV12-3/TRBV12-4	ASSRGGNTDTQY
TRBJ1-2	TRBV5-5	ASSLRQATHYGYT
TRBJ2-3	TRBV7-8	ASSLGRVFRTDTQY
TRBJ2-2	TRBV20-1	SARTTRETGELF
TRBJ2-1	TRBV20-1	SASHQTGRNGEQF
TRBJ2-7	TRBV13	ASSLISGEQY
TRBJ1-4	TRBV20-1	SASDIATNEKLF
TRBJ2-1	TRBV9	ASSEQGARDNEQF
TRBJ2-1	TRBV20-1	SARPRAGGSYNEQF
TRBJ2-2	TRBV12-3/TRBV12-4	ASKRQGGTGELF
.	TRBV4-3	ASSYLTGTEYNEQY
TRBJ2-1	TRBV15	ATSRDRTRSGEQF
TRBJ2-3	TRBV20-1	SARVAGVTDTQY
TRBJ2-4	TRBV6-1	ASSEIGTASIQY
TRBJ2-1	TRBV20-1	SAGGAEDEQF
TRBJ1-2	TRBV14	ASSQGTYGDGYT
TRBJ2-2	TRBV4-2	ASSQDSGELF
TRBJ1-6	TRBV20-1	REAGAPSSYNSPLH
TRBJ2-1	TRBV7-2	ASSPGQRSSYNEQF
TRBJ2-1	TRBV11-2	ASSGGIWEQF
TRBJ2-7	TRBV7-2	ASAVAVVRNEQY
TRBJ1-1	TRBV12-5	ASGLGSIGGAF
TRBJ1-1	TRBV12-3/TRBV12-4	ATSTTPGPFTEAF
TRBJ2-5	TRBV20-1	SARSPTGQETQY
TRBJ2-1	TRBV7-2	ASSLTHLQGPRSYNEQF
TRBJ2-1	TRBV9	ASSASGGAGGEQF
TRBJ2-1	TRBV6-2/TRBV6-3	ASTMGSNEQF
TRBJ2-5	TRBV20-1	SARDRSGGARNEQY
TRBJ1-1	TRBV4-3	ASSQGGLSTEAF
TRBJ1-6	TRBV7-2	ASSPRQVSLIPLH
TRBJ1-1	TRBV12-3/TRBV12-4	ASSLASTAPNTEAF
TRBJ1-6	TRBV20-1	SARKGPAGNNSPLH
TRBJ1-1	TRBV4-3	ASSRWTGDTEAF
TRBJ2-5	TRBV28	ASVGEETQY
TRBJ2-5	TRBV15	ATSRAGSLEQY
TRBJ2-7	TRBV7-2	ASSSRLAGGPAYEQY
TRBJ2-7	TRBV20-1	SARLGPSYEQY
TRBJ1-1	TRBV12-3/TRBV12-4	ASSFLGVDTEAF
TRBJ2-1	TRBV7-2	ASSLTGTGANEQF
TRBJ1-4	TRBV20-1	SAGAGGRREKLF
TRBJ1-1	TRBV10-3	AISDRAEAF
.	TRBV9	AGSVDPLGSEQY
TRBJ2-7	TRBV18	ASSGGVGSYEQY
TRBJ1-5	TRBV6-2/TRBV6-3	ASSYRAKGGQPQH
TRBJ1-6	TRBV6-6	ASSYRGEGSPLH